The 13 T cell receptor beta chains reported below all come from one sample, sequenced in a study of blood T cell repertoires in COVID-19 (dated by TCRdb to about 2020). Library creation used the immunoSEQ multiplex PCR assay. The clones in this table, taken by TCRdb from immuneACCESS, are in-frame only. Not every clone is retained; where verified, under half of the shortfall comes from an unresolved V gene, and the cause of the rest is unknown. Recorded for this sample are approximately 300,000 clones; roughly 86% of them occurred a single time. The top ten hold around 9% of the sample. The sample taken for sequencing was PBMCs or T cells enriched from blood (not recorded which). The receptors originated from a woman in her thirties who had recovered from COVID-19.

CDR3 sequence reads: CASSLRGRGSAYEQYF. The CDR3 nucleotides are TGTGCCAGCAGTTTACGGGGTCGCGGAAGCGCCTACGAGCAGTACTTC. V usage is TRBV28 and J usage is TRBJ2-7, with a tentative D call TRBD2 (5 bases). Deletions cut 2 bases from V and 2 bases from J, with 16 bases between. The CDR3 is 16 amino acids. Germline lookup yields CDR1 MDHEN and CDR2 SYDVKM.

The chain uses TRBV4-2 and TRBJ2-7; D unclear. The V gene lost 4 bases and the J gene lost 4 bases, with 8 bases spanning the gap. The CDR3 spans 12 residues. From germline, CDR1 is LGHNA and CDR2 YNFKEQ. Here the CDR3 reads CASSPGGYEQYF. CDR3 in DNA: TGTGCCAGCAGCCCCGGCGGTTACGAGCAGTACTTC.

A word on this clone: At one of its ends the junction is not consistent with the germline gene, which may arise from a read error. The rearrangement links TRBV6-1 to TRBJ2-1; D call uncertain. The CDR3 spans 12 residues. Germline-derived CDR1 and CDR2 are MNHNS and SASEGT. CDR3 sequence (DNA): TGTGCCAGCAGTGATCCTTACATTGAGCAGTTCTTC. Amino acids: CASSDPYIEQFF.

This chain uses TRBV30 with TRBJ1-2, with D possibly being TRBD1 (6 bases). This CDR3 contains 13 residues. Looked up from germline, CDR1 is GTSNPN and CDR2 is SVGIG (reference sequence). The CDR3 sequence is CSLERRTAIGYTF. CDR3 coding DNA: TGTTCCCTGGAGCGCCGGACAGCTATTGGCTACACCTTC.

V usage is TRBV6-5 and J usage is TRBJ2-7; 8 nucleotides agree with TRBD1. With V trimmed by 5 bases and J by 12 bases, 12 bases remained unmatched. The CDR3 sequence is 13 residues long. CDR1 is MNHEY, CDR2 SVGAGI, per germline. CDR3 residues: CASSSDRGSVPYF. The CDR3 nucleotides read TGTGCCAGCAGTAGCGACAGGGGTAGCGTTCCGTACTTC.

Worth noting for this clone: Germline is not matched at one junction end, which may reflect a read error. This chain joins TRBV5-1 and TRBJ2-7, with 7 bases identical to TRBD1. This CDR3 contains 17 residues. Germline values: CDR1 SGHRS, CDR2 YFSETQ. Here the CDR3 reads CASTLLVVGGHPHEQYF. The CDR3 DNA is TGCGCCAGCACCTTGCTGGTGGTAGGGGGCCACCCCCACGAGCAGTACTTC.

CDR3 region: CASRHNRVFEQYF. CDR3 DNA: TGTGCCAGCAGGCACAACAGGGTTTTCGAGCAGTACTTC. This rearrangement joins TRBV6-6 to TRBJ2-7, with a tentative D call TRBD1 (6 bases). Germline-derived CDR1 and CDR2 are MNHNY and SVGAGI (reference sequence). The germline V and J ends were trimmed by 6 bases and 6 bases, with 15 bases remaining between them. The CDR3 contains 13 residues.

The chain joins TRBV29-1 to TRBJ1-4; 8 bases match TRBD1. The CDR3 loop spans 13 amino acids. J gave up 3 bases and V 5 bases, and 2 bases lay outside the gene matches. CDR1 is SQVTM and CDR2 is ANQGSEA in the germline V gene. For the CDR3, the DNA is TGCAGCGTTCGACAGGGGCCTAATGAAAAACTGTTTTTT. This encodes CSVRQGPNEKLFF.

V usage is TRBV14 and J usage is TRBJ2-2, with unresolved D. CDR1 SGHDN and CDR2 FVKESK come from the germline V gene. V was trimmed by 1 base and J by 3 bases, leaving 3 bases between them. This CDR3 contains 13 residues. CDR3 residues: CASSQGDTGELFF. CDR3 nucleotides: TGTGCCAGCAGCCAAGGAGACACCGGGGAGCTGTTTTTT.

The chain joins TRBV9 to TRBJ1-1; TRBD1 might be the D (5 bases). Germline V gene sequence: CDR1 SGDLS, CDR2 YYNGEE. Trimming cost V 0 bases and J 2 bases, with 11 bases left between them. The CDR3 spans 15 residues. CDR3 coding DNA: TGTGCCAGCAGCGTAGGAGGGGAGGCCAACACTGAAGCTTTCTTT. Translation: CASSVGGEANTEAFF. Full variable domain (rest looked up from reference TRBV9 and TRBJ1-1): DSGVTQTPKHLITATGQRVTLRCSPRSGDLSVYWYQQSLDQGLQFLIQYYNGEERAKGNILERFSAQQFPDLHSELNLSSLELGDSALYFCASSVGGEANTEAFFGQGTRLTVV.

V gene TRBV6-7 combines with J gene TRBJ2-1; perhaps TRBD2 as D (5 bases). TRBV6-7 falls under the ORF class, with uncertain function. This CDR3 has 14 amino acids. Trimming removed 4 bases at V and 0 bases at J, with 7 bases between. The CDR3 coding sequence is TGTGCCAGCAGTTCCGGACTCTCCTACAATGAGCAGTTCTTC. This gives the protein CASSSGLSYNEQFF.

This chain joins TRBV6-5 and TRBJ1-2; D is perhaps TRBD1 (5 bases). Germline assignment: CDR1 MNHEY and CDR2 SVGAGI. The V end lost 5 bases, the J end lost 0 bases, and 13 bases lay between the germline ends. The CDR3 consists of 15 residues. The CDR3 protein is CASSPQTEPNYGYTF. The CDR3 nucleotides are TGTGCCAGCAGTCCCCAGACAGAACCTAACTATGGCTACACCTTC.

The gene calls are TRBV3-1 (or the pseudogene TRBV3-2) and TRBJ2-1, with 7 bases fitting TRBD2. Germline values: CDR1 LGHDT, CDR2 YNNKEL (reference sequence). V lost 4 bases to trimming and J lost 4 bases; unmatched junction nucleotides: 22. There are 20 residues in the CDR3. CDR3 DNA: TGTGCCAGCAGCCTACTATATGGGACTACTTACAACGCGGATTACAATGAGCAGTTCTTC. It codes for CASSLLYGTTYNADYNEQFF.